The TCR beta chain under discussion was sequenced for a study of cytomegalovirus exposure and HLA in healthy donors. Each donor was healthy, and each was a bone marrow donor. Amplification used 60 Vbeta primers and 13 Jbeta primers. Profiling relied on immunoSEQ multiplex PCR, and the TCRdb table lists in-frame clones only, not all of them. The sample records 70,000 to 95,000 clones, roughly 60% being singletons. Notes on the study in general: Reports described diagnosis of cytomegalovirus status by the classifier as highly specific and sensitive. The study labeled roughly 160 TCR beta chains cytomegalovirus-associated.

The length of the CDR3 is 15 residues. Per the germline V gene, CDR1 is LGHNA and CDR2 is YNFKEQ. The ends lost 4 bases at V and 3 bases at J; junction bases unmatched: 3. This clone was counted once. Its matching antigen is unknown. The J gene is TRBJ2-3, the V gene TRBV4-2; the match to TRBD2 covers 11 bases. Sequencing was done on a sample of PBMCs. The sequence derives from a woman aged 25 to 39 in good health and CMV-seropositive. The CDR3: CASSPGLADTDTQYF. The CDR3 nucleotides are TGTGCCAGCAGCCCGGGACTAGCGGATACAGATACGCAGTATTTT.